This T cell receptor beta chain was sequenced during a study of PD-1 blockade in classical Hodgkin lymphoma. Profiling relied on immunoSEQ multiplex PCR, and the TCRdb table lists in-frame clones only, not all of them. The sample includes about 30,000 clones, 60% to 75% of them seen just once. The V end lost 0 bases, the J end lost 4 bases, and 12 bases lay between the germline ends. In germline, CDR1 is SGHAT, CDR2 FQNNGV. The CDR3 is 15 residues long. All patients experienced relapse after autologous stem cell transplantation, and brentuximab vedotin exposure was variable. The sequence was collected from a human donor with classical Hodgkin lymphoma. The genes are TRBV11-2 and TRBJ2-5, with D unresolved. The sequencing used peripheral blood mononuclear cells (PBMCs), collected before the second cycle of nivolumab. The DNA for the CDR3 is TGTGCCAGCAGCTTAGATAGGAGTTCCCGAGAGACCCAGTACTTC. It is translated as CASSLDRSSRETQYF.